These 14 T cell receptor beta chains came from one sample sequenced in a study of blood T cells in healthy people across ages. A second roughly 6 to 11 cycle PCR used barcoded and J-beta primers. TCRdb passed the 5' RACE reads through MiXCR, listing each CDR3 protein once. The repertoire includes 1,500,000 or so distinct CDR3 sequences, 35% to 45% of them detected once, and under 5% sits in the top ten. The sequenced sample was blood. These receptors were obtained from a woman aged 18-30 years in good health.

The chain uses TRBV21-1 and TRBJ2-7; TRBD2, as called in the table, went unchecked against the DNA. TRBV21-1 is noted as a pseudogene. The CDR3 extends over 16 amino acids. In nucleotides, the CDR3 is TGTGCCAGCACACTGAAGCGGGCGGTAAGCTCCTACGAGCAGTACTTC. It yields the protein CASTLKRAVSSYEQYF.

This clonotype was observed many times. This chain joins TRBV4-3 and TRBJ2-1, with 11 bases lining up with TRBD2. Looked up from germline, CDR1 is LGHNA and CDR2 is YSLEER. This CDR3 comprises 14 residues. V dropped 2 bases and J dropped 9; count of bases not matched to a gene: 3. The CDR3, as DNA: TGCGCCAGCAGCCAATTAGCGGGAGGGCTTGAGCAGTTCTTC. Its translation is CASSQLAGGLEQFF.

Regarding this clonotype: This could be a read error, since a much larger clone is one nucleotide away. The V call is TRBV29-1, the J call TRBJ2-1; D remains ambiguous. Gene TRBJ2-7 matches the end of the DNA better, so the J call may be wrong. This CDR3 spans 12 amino acids. Germline-derived CDR1 and CDR2 are SQVTM and ANQGSEA. The CDR3 spells CSVEFRYNEQYF. For the CDR3, the DNA is TGCAGCGTTGAATTTCGGTACAATGAGCAGTACTTC.

Of note for this clonotype: One junction end does not reproduce the germline sequence, and a read error may be involved. The J gene is TRBJ1-1, the V gene TRBV5-1, with D tentatively TRBD1 (5 bases). Germline CDR1 reads SGHRS; CDR2 reads YFSETQ. The CDR3 covers 17 residues. In nucleotides, the CDR3 is TGCGCCAGTAGCTTGTCAGGGCGGTGGGGGAAGGACACTGAAGCTTTCTTT. Amino acids: CASSLSGRWGKDTEAFF.

CDR3 protein: CASKSGLVFQETQYF. CDR3 DNA sequence: TGTGCCAGCAAAAGCGGGCTGGTCTTTCAGGAGACCCAGTACTTC. The chain joins TRBV27 to TRBJ2-5; D might be TRBD2 (6 bases). V shed 7 bases and J shed 5 bases, with 20 bases lying between them. Germline CDR1 reads MNHEY; CDR2 reads SMNVEV (reference sequence). The CDR3 is 15 residues long.

This clonotype has more than one count but fewer than ten. The V and J genes are TRBV13 and TRBJ2-1; TRBD1 agrees at 7 bases. The CDR3 sequence is 15 residues long. Germline loops: CDR1 PRHDT, CDR2 FYEKMQ (reference sequence). Trimming took 5 bases from V and 4 from J; bases not matched to a gene: 8. DNA for the CDR3: TGTGCCAGCAGCCGACAGGGTGCCTTATACAATGAGCAGTTCTTC. Its protein is CASSRQGALYNEQFF. Full variable domain (remainder filled in from reference TRBV13 and TRBJ2-1): AAGVIQSPRHLIKEKRETATLKCYPIPRHDTVYWYQQGPGQDPQFLISFYEKMQSDKGSIPDRFSAQQFSDYHSELNMSSLELGDSALYFCASSRQGALYNEQFFGPGTRLTVL.

The rearrangement uses TRBV7-9 and TRBJ1-4, with 9 bases that match TRBD1. With V trimmed by 6 bases and J by 6 bases, 11 bases remained unmatched. The CDR3 runs to 16 residues. Germline values: CDR1 SEHNR, CDR2 FQNEAQ (reference sequence). The CDR3 here is CASSLWGQGGHEKLFF. DNA for the CDR3: TGTGCCAGCAGTTTATGGGGACAGGGTGGCCATGAAAAACTGTTTTTT.

The rearrangement joins TRBV12-3 or TRBV12-4 to TRBJ2-5, with TRBD1 matching over 7 bases. The CDR3 is made up of 13 amino acids. Unmatched junction bases numbered 8, after V lost 8 bases and J lost 5 bases. The CDR3 reads CASRDSLFETQYF. CDR3 in DNA: TGTGCCAGCCGGGACAGCCTTTTCGAGACCCAGTACTTC.

There are a few counts of this clonotype. The chain carries TRBV30 and TRBJ2-3; maybe TRBD2 (5 bases). Trimming cost V 0 bases and J 5 bases, with 9 bases left between them. Germline V lookup: CDR1 GTSNPN, CDR2 SVGIG (reference sequence). This CDR3 spans 13 amino acids. DNA for the CDR3: TGTGCCTGGAGTGTACTTGGAGGAGATACGCAGTATTTT. This translates into CAWSVLGGDTQYF.

This sequence joins TRBV7-2 and TRBJ2-1, with 13 bases lining up with TRBD2. This CDR3 comprises 15 residues. The J segment lost 13 bases and the V segment lost 3 bases, leaving 9 bases of the junction unmatched. Germline V gene lookup returns CDR1 SGHTA and CDR2 FQGNSA. CDR3 bases: TGTGCCAGCAGCTTCGGACTAGCGGGAGCCGAGACCCAGTTCTTC. Its translation: CASSFGLAGAETQFF.

The rearrangement joins TRBV14 to TRBJ2-7; 12 nucleotides line up with TRBD2. CDR3 length: 17 residues. Germline trimming cut 0 bases from V and 7 bases from J; bases unmatched to any gene: 10. Germline V lookup: CDR1 SGHDN, CDR2 FVKESK. CDR3 sequence: CASSQDGLAGTINEQYF. The CDR3 DNA is TGTGCCAGCAGCCAAGACGGACTAGCGGGGACGATCAATGAGCAGTACTTC.

The chain uses TRBV4-1 and TRBJ2-3; perhaps TRBD2 as D (6 bases). V was trimmed by 5 bases and J by 2 bases, leaving 14 bases between them. This CDR3 spans 15 amino acids. Germline CDR1 reads MGHRA; CDR2 reads YSYEKL. CDR3 protein: CASSETRATTDTQYF. The CDR3 nucleotides are TGCGCCAGCAGCGAGACTAGGGCAACCACAGATACGCAGTATTTT.

The chain joins TRBV7-2 to TRBJ2-1; D ambiguous. Trimming took off 7 bases at V and 7 bases at J, with 8 bases between the two ends. Germline V gives CDR1 SGHTA, CDR2 FQGNSA. The CDR3 length is 11 residues. CDR3 in DNA: TGTGCCAGCAACTTCCCTAATGAGCAGTTCTTC. Its protein is CASNFPNEQFF.

V and J are TRBV12-3 or TRBV12-4 and TRBJ1-5, with 8 bases lining up with TRBD1. Trimming removed 2 bases from V and 7 bases from J; junction bases left unmatched: 4. The CDR3 sequence is 14 residues long. The DNA of the CDR3 is TGTGCCAGCAGTTTACCAGGGGGCCGGCAGCCCCAGCATTTT. Encoded protein: CASSLPGGRQPQHF.